This is a list of T cell receptor beta chains from one sample in a study of radiotherapy plus CTLA-4 blockade in lung cancer. Data came from immunoSEQ multiplex PCR; TCRdb stores just in-frame clones and leaves some out. Of some 38,000 clones listed, about 73% are singletons. Material: peripheral blood, obtained from a patient treated with radiotherapy plus ipilimumab. These receptors were collected from a human donor with non-small cell lung cancer who had stable disease on radiotherapy plus ipilimumab. Each CDR3 is given with its conserved first and last residue. Each record gives: J gene, V gene, D gene, clone size, CDR3 DNA, CDR3 protein. A D gene is named only where the DNA matches it firmly. Expanded clones are given a class, and other clones once, few, many or no size at all.

TRBJ1-1 | TRBV6-5 | - | once | TGTGCCAGCCTGTCTCGGGTATCGAACACTGAAGCTTTCTTT | CASLSRVSNTEAFF
TRBJ1-5 | TRBV10-3 | TRBD1 | - | TGTGCCATCAGCAGCGACAGGGTCGGCAATCAGCCCCAGCATTTT | CAISSDRVGNQPQHF
TRBJ1-6 | TRBV5-1 | - | - | TGCGCCAGCAGCTTGAAAGGGAATAATTCACCCCTCCACTTT | CASSLKGNNSPLHF
TRBJ2-2 | TRBV4-3 | TRBD2 | - | TGCGCCAGCAGCCAAGATCTGTTAGGCCTAGCGGGGGGGACCGGGGAGCTGTTTTTT | CASSQDLLGLAGGTGELFF
TRBJ2-3 | TRBV10-3 | TRBD2 | - | TGTGCCATCAGTTCCGGGACTAGCGGCACAGATACGCAGTATTTT | CAISSGTSGTDTQYF
TRBJ1-6 | TRBV7-6 | - | - | TGTGCCAGCAGCATACTTCCTGATAATTCACCCCTCCACTTT | CASSILPDNSPLHF
TRBJ2-5 | TRBV19 | TRBD2 | - | TGTGCCAGTAGTATCAGCGGGGGGGCTGGAGAGACCCAGTACTTC | CASSISGGAGETQYF
TRBJ2-2 | TRBV11-3 | - | few | TGTGCCAGCAGCTTAAGAGGGGTCGCGAACACCGGGGAGCTGTTTTTT | CASSLRGVANTGELFF
TRBJ2-1 | TRBV19 | - | - | TGTGCCAGTAGTATAGTGGCCCAGGGGAACAATGAGCAGTTCTTC | CASSIVAQGNNEQFF
TRBJ2-7 | TRBV6-5 | TRBD2 | - | TGTGCCAGCAGTTTGGGTGGGGGGGCGGGGGGTGACGAGCAGTACTTC | CASSLGGGAGGDEQYF
TRBJ2-4 | TRBV5-1 | - | - | TGCGCCAGCAGCCTCTGGGCAGGCCGTGCCAAAAACATTCAGTACTTC | CASSLWAGRAKNIQYF
TRBJ2-5 | TRBV7-9 | - | few | TGTGCCAGCAGCTTAGGCCAGGGGGGTACTTCCGGCGAGACCCAGTACTTC | CASSLGQGGTSGETQYF
TRBJ1-2 | TRBV29-1 | - | - | TGCAGCGTTGAAAAAGGCCAATATGGCTACACCTTC | CSVEKGQYGYTF
TRBJ1-3 | TRBV5-4 | - | few | TGTGCCAGCAGCTCGGGGGGTCCTGGAAACACCATATATTTT | CASSSGGPGNTIYF
TRBJ1-5 | TRBV19 | - | - | TGTGCCAGTAGTATAGTTGGGCGGAATCAGCCCCAGCATTTT | CASSIVGRNQPQHF
TRBJ1-6 | TRBV27 | - | - | TGTGCCAGCAGTCCAATAGGGGGAGGGAGCTCCTATAATTCACCCCTCCACTTT | CASSPIGGGSSYNSPLHF
TRBJ2-2 | TRBV4-3 | - | - | TGCGCCAGCAGCCAAGGCACCGGGGAGCTGTTTTTT | CASSQGTGELFF
TRBJ1-4 | TRBV19 | - | - | TGTGCCAGTAGTATAGATCGCGGCGGATCGCGCAGGGGTAATGAAAAACTGTTTTTT | CASSIDRGGSRRGNEKLFF
TRBJ1-4 | TRBV27 | - | once | TGTGCCAGCAGAGGCAGTTCGCGGACTAATGAAAAACTGTTTTTT | CASRGSSRTNEKLFF
TRBJ1-5 | TRBV19 | TRBD1 | few | TGTGCCAGTAGTTTTCTCGGGACAGGGGGCTTAGACGGCAATCAGCCCCAGCATTTT | CASSFLGTGGLDGNQPQHF
TRBJ2-3 | TRBV6-1 | TRBD2 | - | TGTGCCAGCAGTGATCGCAAGCGGGGGATCCATACGCAGTATTTT | CASSDRKRGIHTQYF
TRBJ1-1 | TRBV7-9 | - | - | TGTGCCAGCAGCTCACCCGTGCGGGGGAGAACTGAAGCTTTCTTT | CASSSPVRGRTEAFF
TRBJ1-1 | TRBV14 | - | - | TGTGCCAGCAGCCTTGGGTTAATGACTGAAGCTTTCTTT | CASSLGLMTEAFF
TRBJ1-3 | TRBV7-2 | - | once | TGTGCCAGCAGCGTCACGGGCAGGGGAAACACCATATATTTT | CASSVTGRGNTIYF
TRBJ1-6 | TRBV15 | - | - | TGTGCCACCAGCAAAGGGGTAACGAATAATTCACCCCTCCACTTT | CATSKGVTNNSPLHF
TRBJ1-2 | TRBV25-1 | - | - | TGTGCCAGCAGCAACCCCGGGGGCCTCTATGGCTACACCTTC | CASSNPGGLYGYTF
TRBJ1-1 | TRBV5-1 | - | - | TGCGCCAGCAGCTTGGGGGGGGGCGAGAACACTGAAGCTTTCTTT | CASSLGGGENTEAFF
TRBJ1-6 | TRBV12-2 | - | - | TGTGCAAGTCGCTTAAACCAGGACAGGGGGCGGTCGCGTAAGGGGCACCTTGATTCACCCCTCCACTTT | CASRLNQDRGRSRKGHLDSPLHF
TRBJ2-2 | TRBV12-5 | - | - | TGTGCTAGTGGTTTGGTAAGGGCAGGGTCGCCATTCGCGAACACCGGGGAGCTGTTTTTT | CASGLVRAGSPFANTGELFF
TRBJ1-2 | TRBV6-6 | - | - | TGTGCCAGCAGTTACTTCGACACGTATGGCTACACCTTC | CASSYFDTYGYTF
TRBJ2-2 | TRBV6-5 | TRBD2 | - | TGTGCCAGCATCTTCGCGGGGGGCCACACCGGGGAGCTGTTTTTT | CASIFAGGHTGELFF
TRBJ1-1 | TRBV25-1 | TRBD1 | - | TGTGCCAGCAGAAGACAGGGGGAAAGAACTGAAGCTTTCTTT | CASRRQGERTEAFF
TRBJ2-2 | TRBV18 | TRBD2 | - | TGTGCCAGCGCACCGAGGAGCGGGGGGGCCCCCCCGAACACCGGGGAGCTGTTTTTT | CASAPRSGGAPPNTGELFF
TRBJ1-2 | TRBV7-9 | - | - | TGTGCCAGCAGCTTAGACCAGGGAGATGGCTACACCTTC | CASSLDQGDGYTF
TRBJ1-6 | TRBV6-1 | - | - | TGTGCCAGCGGACGGAATTCACCCCTCCACTTT | CASGRNSPLHF
TRBJ2-7 | TRBV4-1 | - | - | TGCGCCAGCAGCCAAGAACGAGAAAGATCCTACGAGCAGTACTTC | CASSQERERSYEQYF
TRBJ2-3 | TRBV19 | - | - | TGTGCCAGTAGTATGCGAGGGGGGTTTAGCACAGATACGCAGTATTTT | CASSMRGGFSTDTQYF
TRBJ1-5 | TRBV30 | - | - | TGTGCCTGGAGTGCTTCCCTTGGCAATCAGCCCCAGCATTTT | CAWSASLGNQPQHF
TRBJ2-2 | TRBV6-5 | - | - | TGTGCCAGCAGTTACACCCCCCTCGGGGCCGGGGAGCTGTTTTTT | CASSYTPLGAGELFF
TRBJ1-6 | TRBV27 | - | - | TGTGCCAGCAGTTGGACGGGGCGGGGGGCCTCCTATAATTCACCCCTCCACTTT | CASSWTGRGASYNSPLHF
TRBJ2-2 | TRBV10-3 | - | - | TGTGCCATCAGAAGGGACACGAACACCGGGGAGCTGTTTTTT | CAIRRDTNTGELFF
TRBJ1-1 | TRBV2 | - | - | TGTGCCAGCAGTGAAGCGGCCTGGGCTTTCTTT | CASSEAAWAFF
TRBJ1-4 | TRBV15 | - | few | TGTGCCACCAGTCCCTTCGGTGGGGCAACTAATGAAAAACTGTTTTTT | CATSPFGGATNEKLFF
TRBJ2-5 | TRBV5-5 | - | - | TGTGCCAGCAGCTTGGGAGTCAGTAGTCTGGCCCAGTACTTC | CASSLGVSSLAQYF
TRBJ2-7 | TRBV5-1 | - | - | TGCGCCAGCAGCTTGGAGGCAGGGATATTCTACGAGCAGTACTTC | CASSLEAGIFYEQYF
TRBJ2-7 | TRBV11-3 | - | once | TGTGCCAGCAGCTTAGATCAGTTTAGCGAGCAGTACTTC | CASSLDQFSEQYF